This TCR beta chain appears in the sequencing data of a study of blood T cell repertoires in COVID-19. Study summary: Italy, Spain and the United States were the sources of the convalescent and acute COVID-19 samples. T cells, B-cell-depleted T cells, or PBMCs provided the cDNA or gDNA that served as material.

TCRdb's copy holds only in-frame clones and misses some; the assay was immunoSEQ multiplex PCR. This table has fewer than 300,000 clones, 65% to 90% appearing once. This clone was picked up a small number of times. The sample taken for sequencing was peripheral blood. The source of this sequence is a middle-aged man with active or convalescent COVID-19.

The CDR3 sequence is CSVEDGRGYEQYF. As DNA, the CDR3 is TGCAGCGTTGAAGATGGACGGGGCTACGAGCAGTACTTC. The chain links TRBV29-1 to TRBJ2-7, with D perhaps TRBD2 (5 bases). Per germline, CDR1 SQVTM and CDR2 ANQGSEA. The CDR3 is made up of 13 amino acids. V was clipped by 0 bases and J by 3 bases, with 9 bases between them.